This TCR beta chain was recovered during a study of EBV T-cell therapy then PD-1 blockade in nasopharyngeal carcinoma. In regard to this clone: The antigen is undetermined.

As for treatment: AdE1-LMPpoly-expanded autologous EBV-specific T-cell therapy followed by anti-PD-1 nivolumab. The table came from immunoSEQ multiplex PCR; TCRdb's copy has only in-frame clones and leaves some out. The data contain roughly 22,000 clones, 82% of them singletons. The sequence was obtained from a man between 35 and 55 years old with nasopharyngeal carcinoma. Specimen: CD8+ T cells from blood, collected at day -245 from a patient whose treatment included autologous EBV-specific T cells and nivolumab.

CDR3 amino acids: CASSQRGFGNQPQHF. The CDR3 DNA follows: TGCGCCAGCAGCCAACGGGGATTTGGCAATCAGCCCCAGCATTTT. The chain couples TRBV4-1 to TRBJ1-5; D is unresolved. The CDR3 covers 15 residues. Germline V CDR1 and CDR2: MGHRA, YSYEKL. V was cut by 2 bases and J by 2 bases, with 10 bases left in between.